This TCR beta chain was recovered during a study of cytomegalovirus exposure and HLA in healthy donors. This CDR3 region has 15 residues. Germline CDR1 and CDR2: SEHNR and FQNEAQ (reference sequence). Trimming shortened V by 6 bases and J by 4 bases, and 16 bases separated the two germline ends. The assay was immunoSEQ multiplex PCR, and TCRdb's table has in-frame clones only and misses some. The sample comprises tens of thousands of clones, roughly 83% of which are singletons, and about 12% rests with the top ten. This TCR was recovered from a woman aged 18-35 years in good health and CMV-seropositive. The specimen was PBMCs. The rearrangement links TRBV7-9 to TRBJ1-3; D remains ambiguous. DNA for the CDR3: TGTGCCAGCAGACCGGAGGGCGCGTCAGGAAACACCATATATTTT. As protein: CASRPEGASGNTIYF. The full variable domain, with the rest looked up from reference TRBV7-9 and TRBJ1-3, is DTGVSQNPRHKITKRGQNVTFRCDPISEHNRLYWYRQTLGQGPEFLTYFQNEAQLEKSRLLSDRFSAERPKGSFSTLEIQRTEQGDSAMYLCASRPEGASGNTIYFGEGSWLTVV.